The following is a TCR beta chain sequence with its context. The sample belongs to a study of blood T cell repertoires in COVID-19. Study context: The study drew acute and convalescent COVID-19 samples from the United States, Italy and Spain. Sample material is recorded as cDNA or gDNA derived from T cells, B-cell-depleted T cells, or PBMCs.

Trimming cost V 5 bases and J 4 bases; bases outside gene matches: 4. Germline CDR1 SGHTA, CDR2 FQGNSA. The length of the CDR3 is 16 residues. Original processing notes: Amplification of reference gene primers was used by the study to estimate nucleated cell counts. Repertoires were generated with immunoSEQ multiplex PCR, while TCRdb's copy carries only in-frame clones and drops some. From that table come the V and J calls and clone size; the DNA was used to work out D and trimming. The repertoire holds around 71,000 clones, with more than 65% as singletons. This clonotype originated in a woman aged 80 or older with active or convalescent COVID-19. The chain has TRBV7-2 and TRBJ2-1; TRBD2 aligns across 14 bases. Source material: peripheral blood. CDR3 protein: CASSRTSGGLYNEQFF. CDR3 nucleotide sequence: TGTGCCAGCAGCAGGACTAGCGGGGGGTTGTACAATGAGCAGTTCTTC.